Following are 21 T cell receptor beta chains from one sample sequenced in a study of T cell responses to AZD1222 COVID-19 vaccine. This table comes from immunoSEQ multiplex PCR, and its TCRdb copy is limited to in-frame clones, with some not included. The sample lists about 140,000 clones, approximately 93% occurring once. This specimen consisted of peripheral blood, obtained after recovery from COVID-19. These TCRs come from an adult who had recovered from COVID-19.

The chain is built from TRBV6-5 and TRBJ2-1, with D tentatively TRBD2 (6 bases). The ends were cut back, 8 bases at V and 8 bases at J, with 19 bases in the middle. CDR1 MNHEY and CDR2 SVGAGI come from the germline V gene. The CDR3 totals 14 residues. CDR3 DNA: TGTGCCAGCCGCGCGGGGCCTTTTGGTGATGAGCAGTTCTTC. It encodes CASRAGPFGDEQFF.

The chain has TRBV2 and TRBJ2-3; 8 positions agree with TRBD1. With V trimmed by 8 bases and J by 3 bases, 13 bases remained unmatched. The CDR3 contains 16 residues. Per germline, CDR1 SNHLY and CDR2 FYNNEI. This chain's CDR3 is CASGFWTGPGTDTQYF. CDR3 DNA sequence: TGTGCCAGCGGCTTTTGGACAGGGCCGGGTACAGATACGCAGTATTTT.

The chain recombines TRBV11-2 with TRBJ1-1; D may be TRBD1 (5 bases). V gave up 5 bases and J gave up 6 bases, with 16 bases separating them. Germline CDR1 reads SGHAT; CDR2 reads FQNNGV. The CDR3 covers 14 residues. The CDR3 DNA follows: TGTGCCAGCAGCCGCCGGGGCGACGCTGCTGAAGCTTTCTTT. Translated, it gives CASSRRGDAAEAFF.

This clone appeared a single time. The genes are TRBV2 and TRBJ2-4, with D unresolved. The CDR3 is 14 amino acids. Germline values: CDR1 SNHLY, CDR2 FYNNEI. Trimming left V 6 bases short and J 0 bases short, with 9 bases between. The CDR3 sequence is CASSPDLAKNIQYF. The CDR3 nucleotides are TGTGCCAGCAGCCCGGACCTAGCCAAAAACATTCAGTACTTC.

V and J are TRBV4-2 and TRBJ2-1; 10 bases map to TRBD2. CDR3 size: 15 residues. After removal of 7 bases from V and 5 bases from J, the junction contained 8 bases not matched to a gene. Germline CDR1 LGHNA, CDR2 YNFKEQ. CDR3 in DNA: TGTGCCAGCACTTTACCGGGACTAGCGCACAATGAGCAGTTCTTC. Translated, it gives CASTLPGLAHNEQFF.

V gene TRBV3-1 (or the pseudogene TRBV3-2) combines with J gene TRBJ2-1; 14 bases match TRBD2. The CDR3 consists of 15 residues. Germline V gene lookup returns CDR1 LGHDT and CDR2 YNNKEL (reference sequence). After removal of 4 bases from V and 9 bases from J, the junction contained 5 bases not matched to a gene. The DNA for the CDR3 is TGTGCCAGCAGCCTGGGGACTAGCGGGAGTTCTGAGCAGTTCTTC. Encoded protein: CASSLGTSGSSEQFF.

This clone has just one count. As DNA, the CDR3 is TGTGCCAGCAGGAGACAGGGGAGCACAGATACGCAGTATTTT. Protein product: CASRRQGSTDTQYF. The chain links TRBV6-5 to TRBJ2-3; 8 bases match TRBD1. J was trimmed by 0 bases and V by 6 bases; bases with no gene match: 2. Germline CDR1 reads MNHEY; CDR2 reads SVGAGI. This CDR3 has 14 amino acids.

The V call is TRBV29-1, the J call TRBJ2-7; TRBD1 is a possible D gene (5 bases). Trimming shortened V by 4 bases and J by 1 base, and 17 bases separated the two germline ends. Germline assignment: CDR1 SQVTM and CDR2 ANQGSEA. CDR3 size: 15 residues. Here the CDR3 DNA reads TGCAGCGTTGCCCCGAGGTTCAGGGCGTCCTACGAGCAGTACTTC. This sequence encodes CSVAPRFRASYEQYF.

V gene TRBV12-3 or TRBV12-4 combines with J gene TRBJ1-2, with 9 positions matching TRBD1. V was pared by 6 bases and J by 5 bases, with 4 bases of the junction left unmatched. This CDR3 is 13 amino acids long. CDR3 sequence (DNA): TGTGCCAGCAGCTGGACAGGGGAATATGGCTACACCTTC. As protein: CASSWTGEYGYTF.

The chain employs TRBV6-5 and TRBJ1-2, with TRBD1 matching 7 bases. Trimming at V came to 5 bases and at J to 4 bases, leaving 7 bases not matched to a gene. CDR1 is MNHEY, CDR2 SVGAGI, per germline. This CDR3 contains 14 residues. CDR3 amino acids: CASSPLTGLYGYTF. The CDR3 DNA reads TGTGCCAGCAGTCCTTTGACAGGGCTCTATGGCTACACCTTC.

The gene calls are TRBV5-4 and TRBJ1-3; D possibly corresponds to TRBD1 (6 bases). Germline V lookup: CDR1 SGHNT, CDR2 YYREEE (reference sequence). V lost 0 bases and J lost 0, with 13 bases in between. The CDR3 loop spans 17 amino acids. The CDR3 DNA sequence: TGTGCCAGCAGCTTGGCGGCCGAGGACAGCTCTGGAAACACCATATATTTT. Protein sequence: CASSLAAEDSSGNTIYF. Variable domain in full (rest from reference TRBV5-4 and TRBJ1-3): ETGVTQSPTHLIKTRGQQVTLRCSSQSGHNTVSWYQQALGQGPQFIFQYYREEENGRGNFPPRFSGLQFPNYSSELNVNALELDDSALYLCASSLAAEDSSGNTIYFGEGSWLTVV.

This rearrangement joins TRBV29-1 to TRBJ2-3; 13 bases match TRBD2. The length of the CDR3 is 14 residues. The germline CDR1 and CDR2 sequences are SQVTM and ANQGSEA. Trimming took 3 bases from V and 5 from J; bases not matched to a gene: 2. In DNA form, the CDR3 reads TGCAGCGTTGATGGACTAGCGGGAGAAGATACGCAGTATTTT. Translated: CSVDGLAGEDTQYF.

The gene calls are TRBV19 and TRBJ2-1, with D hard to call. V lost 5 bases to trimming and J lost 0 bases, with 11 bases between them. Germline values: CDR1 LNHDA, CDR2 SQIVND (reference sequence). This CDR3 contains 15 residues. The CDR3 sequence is CASSLHLSSYNEQFF. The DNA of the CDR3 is TGTGCCAGTAGTCTTCACTTGAGCTCCTACAATGAGCAGTTCTTC.

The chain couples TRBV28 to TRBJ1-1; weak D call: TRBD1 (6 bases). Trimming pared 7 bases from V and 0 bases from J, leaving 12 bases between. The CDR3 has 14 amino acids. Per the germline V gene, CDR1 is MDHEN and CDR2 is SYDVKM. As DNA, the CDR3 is TGTGCCAGCACCCCAGGGGCGGTGAACACTGAAGCTTTCTTT. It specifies CASTPGAVNTEAFF.

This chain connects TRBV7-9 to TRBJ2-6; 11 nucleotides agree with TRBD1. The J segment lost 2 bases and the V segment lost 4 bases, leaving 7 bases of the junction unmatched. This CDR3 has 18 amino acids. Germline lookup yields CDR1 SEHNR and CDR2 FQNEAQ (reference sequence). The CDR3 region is CASSSPGTGGAGANVLTF. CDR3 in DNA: TGTGCCAGCAGCTCCCCGGGGACAGGGGGTGCTGGGGCCAACGTCCTGACTTTC. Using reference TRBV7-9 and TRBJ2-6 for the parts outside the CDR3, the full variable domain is DTGVSQNPRHKITKRGQNVTFRCDPISEHNRLYWYRQTLGQGPEFLTYFQNEAQLEKSRLLSDRFSAERPKGSFSTLEIQRTEQGDSAMYLCASSSPGTGGAGANVLTFGAGSRLTVL.

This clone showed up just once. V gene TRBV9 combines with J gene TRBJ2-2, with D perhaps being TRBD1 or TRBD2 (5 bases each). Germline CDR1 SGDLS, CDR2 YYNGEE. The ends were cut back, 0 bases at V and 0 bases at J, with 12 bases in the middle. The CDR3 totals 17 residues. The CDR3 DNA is TGTGCCAGCAGCGTAGAGTGGACGGGGCCGAACACCGGGGAGCTGTTTTTT. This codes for CASSVEWTGPNTGELFF.

Here the CDR3 DNA reads TGTGCCAGCAGTGACCTCGACAGGCCTTGGCAGACCCAGTACTTC. Translated, it gives CASSDLDRPWQTQYF. The chain uses TRBV2 and TRBJ2-5, with D possibly being TRBD1 (6 bases). Germline CDR1 reads SNHLY; CDR2 reads FYNNEI. The CDR3 runs to 15 residues. The V and J ends lost 3 bases and 6 bases respectively, with 17 bases between them. The full variable domain, completed using reference TRBV2 and TRBJ2-5, is EPEVTQTPSHQVTQMGQEVILRCVPISNHLYFYWYRQILGQKVEFLVSFYNNEISEKSEIFDDQFSVERPDGSNFTLKIRSTKLEDSAMYFCASSDLDRPWQTQYFGPGTRLLVL.

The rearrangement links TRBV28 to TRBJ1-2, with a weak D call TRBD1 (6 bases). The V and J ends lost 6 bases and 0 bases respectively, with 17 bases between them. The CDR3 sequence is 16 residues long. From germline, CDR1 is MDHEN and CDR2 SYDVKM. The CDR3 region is CASSSDRTPANYGYTF. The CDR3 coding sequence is TGTGCCAGCAGCTCCGACAGGACCCCCGCTAACTATGGCTACACCTTC.

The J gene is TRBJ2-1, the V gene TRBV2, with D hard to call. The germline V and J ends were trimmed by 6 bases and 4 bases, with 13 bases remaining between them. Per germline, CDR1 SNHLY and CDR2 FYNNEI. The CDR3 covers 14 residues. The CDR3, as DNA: TGTGCCAGCAGCCAGAGGACCGGATACAATGAGCAGTTCTTC. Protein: CASSQRTGYNEQFF.

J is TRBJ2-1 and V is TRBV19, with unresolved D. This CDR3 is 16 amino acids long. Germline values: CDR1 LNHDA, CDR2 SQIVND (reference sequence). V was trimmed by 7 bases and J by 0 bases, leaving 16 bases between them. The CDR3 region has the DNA TGTGCCAGTACCCCCCTGGCGGAGAGCTCCTACAATGAGCAGTTCTTC. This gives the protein CASTPLAESSYNEQFF.

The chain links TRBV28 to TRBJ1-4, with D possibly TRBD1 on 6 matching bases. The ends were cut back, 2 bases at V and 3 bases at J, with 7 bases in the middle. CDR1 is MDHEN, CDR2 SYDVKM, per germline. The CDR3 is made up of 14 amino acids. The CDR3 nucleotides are TGTGCCAGCAGTTTAGGACAGTCTAATGAAAAACTGTTTTTT. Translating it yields CASSLGQSNEKLFF.